The present entry profiles one TCR beta chain with its context. Primers included in the PCR were 60 Vbeta and 13 Jbeta primers. TCRdb keeps only in-frame clones here, not all; method: immunoSEQ multiplex PCR. The data show around 100,000 clones, roughly three quarters seen once. These data are taken from a study of cytomegalovirus exposure and HLA in healthy donors. The receptor was isolated from a woman younger than 30 in good health and CMV-seropositive. Sequencing was carried out using PBMCs.

CDR3 in amino acids: CASSAQGARGYGYTF. The CDR3 bases are TGTGCCAGCAGCGCACAGGGGGCGCGGGGCTATGGCTACACCTTC. The chain employs TRBV9 and TRBJ1-2, with TRBD1 identical over 9 bases. The germline gives CDR1 SGDLS, CDR2 YYNGEE. The junction had 7 bases not matched to a gene; V was cut back by 3 bases and J by 4 bases. The CDR3 consists of 15 residues. Complete variable domain (other parts from reference TRBV9 and TRBJ1-2): DSGVTQTPKHLITATGQRVTLRCSPRSGDLSVYWYQQSLDQGLQFLIQYYNGEERAKGNILERFSAQQFPDLHSELNLSSLELGDSALYFCASSAQGARGYGYTFGSGTRLTVV.